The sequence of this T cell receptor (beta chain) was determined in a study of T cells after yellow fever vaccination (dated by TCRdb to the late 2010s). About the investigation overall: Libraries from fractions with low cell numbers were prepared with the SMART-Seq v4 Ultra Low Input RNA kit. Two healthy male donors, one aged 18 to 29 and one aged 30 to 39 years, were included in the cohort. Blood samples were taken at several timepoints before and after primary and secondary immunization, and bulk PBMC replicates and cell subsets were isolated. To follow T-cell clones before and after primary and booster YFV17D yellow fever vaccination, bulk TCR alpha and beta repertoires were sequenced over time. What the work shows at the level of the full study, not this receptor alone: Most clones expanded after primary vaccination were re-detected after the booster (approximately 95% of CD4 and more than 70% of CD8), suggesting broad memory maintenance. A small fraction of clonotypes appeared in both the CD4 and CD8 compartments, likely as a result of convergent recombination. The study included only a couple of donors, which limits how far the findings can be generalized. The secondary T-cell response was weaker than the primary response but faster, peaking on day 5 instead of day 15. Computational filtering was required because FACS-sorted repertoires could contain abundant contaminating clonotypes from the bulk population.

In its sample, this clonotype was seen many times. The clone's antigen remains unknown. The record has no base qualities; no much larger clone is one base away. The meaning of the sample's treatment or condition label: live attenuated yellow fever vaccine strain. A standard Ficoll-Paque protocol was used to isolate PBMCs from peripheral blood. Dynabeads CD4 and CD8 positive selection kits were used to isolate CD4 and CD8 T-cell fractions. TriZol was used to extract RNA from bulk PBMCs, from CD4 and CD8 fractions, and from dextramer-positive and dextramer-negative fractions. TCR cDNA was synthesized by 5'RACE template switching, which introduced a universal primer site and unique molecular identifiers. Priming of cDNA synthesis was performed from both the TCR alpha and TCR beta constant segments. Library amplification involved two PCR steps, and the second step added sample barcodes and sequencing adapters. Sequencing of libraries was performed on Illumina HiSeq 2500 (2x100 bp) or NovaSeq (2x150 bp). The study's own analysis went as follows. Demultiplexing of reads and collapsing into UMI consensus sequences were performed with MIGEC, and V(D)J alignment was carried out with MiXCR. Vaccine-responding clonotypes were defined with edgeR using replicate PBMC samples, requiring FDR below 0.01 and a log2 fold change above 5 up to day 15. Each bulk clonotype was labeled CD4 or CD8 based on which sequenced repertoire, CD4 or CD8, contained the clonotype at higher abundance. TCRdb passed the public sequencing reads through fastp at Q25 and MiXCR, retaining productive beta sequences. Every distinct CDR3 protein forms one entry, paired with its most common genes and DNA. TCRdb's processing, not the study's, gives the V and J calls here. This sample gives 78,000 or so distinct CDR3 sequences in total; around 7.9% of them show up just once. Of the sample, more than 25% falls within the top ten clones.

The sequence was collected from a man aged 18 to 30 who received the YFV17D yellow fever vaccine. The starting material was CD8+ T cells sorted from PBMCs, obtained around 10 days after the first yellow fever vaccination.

The CDR3 amino acid sequence is: CASSVETINTGELFF. The sequenced DNA: TGTGCCAGCAGCGTAGAGACTATCAACACCGGGGAGCTGTTTTTT. The sequence links TRBV9 to TRBJ2-2, and TRBD2 may be the D gene, going by 5 matching bases. V lost 0 bases and J lost 2 bases; the stretch between them is 8 bases long. Looking up the germline V gene yields CDR1 SGDLS and CDR2 YYNGEE. From the cysteine through the phenylalanine, the CDR3 covers 15 amino acids. CDR3 DNA is the only sequence kept; it has 45 bases, read in frame from the first base.